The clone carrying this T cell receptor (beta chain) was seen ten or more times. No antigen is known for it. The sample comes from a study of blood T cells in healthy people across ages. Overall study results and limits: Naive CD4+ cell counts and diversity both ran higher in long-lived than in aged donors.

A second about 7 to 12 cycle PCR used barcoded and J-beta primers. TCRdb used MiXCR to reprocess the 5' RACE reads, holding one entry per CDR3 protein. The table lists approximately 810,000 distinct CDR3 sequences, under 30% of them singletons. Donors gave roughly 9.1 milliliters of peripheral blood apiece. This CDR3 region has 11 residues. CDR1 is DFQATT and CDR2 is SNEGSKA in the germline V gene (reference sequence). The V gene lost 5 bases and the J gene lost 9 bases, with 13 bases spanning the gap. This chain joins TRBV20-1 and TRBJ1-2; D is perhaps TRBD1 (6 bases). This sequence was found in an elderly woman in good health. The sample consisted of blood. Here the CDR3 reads CSASPGHSYTF. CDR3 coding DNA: TGCAGTGCTTCTCCGGGACACAGCTACACCTTC.